The subject of this entry is one T cell receptor beta chain. The method was immunoSEQ multiplex PCR; TCRdb's version includes in-frame clones alone and lacks a portion of them. Found here are 150,000 or so clones, 70% to 90% of them singletons; the top ten hold around 5%. These data belong to a study of control samples from healthy donors and cancer patients. CDR3 length: 17 residues. Germline lookup yields CDR1 SEHNR and CDR2 FQNEAQ (reference sequence). V was clipped by 5 bases and J by 2 bases; unmatched bases: 10. This chain links TRBV7-9 with TRBJ2-1, with 9 positions matching TRBD2. The sequence was collected from a woman in her twenties or thirties in good health. Specimen: blood. The CDR3 sequence is CASSQSLLAGPYNEQFF. CDR3 in DNA: TGTGCCAGCAGCCAAAGCCTTCTAGCGGGGCCCTACAATGAGCAGTTCTTC.